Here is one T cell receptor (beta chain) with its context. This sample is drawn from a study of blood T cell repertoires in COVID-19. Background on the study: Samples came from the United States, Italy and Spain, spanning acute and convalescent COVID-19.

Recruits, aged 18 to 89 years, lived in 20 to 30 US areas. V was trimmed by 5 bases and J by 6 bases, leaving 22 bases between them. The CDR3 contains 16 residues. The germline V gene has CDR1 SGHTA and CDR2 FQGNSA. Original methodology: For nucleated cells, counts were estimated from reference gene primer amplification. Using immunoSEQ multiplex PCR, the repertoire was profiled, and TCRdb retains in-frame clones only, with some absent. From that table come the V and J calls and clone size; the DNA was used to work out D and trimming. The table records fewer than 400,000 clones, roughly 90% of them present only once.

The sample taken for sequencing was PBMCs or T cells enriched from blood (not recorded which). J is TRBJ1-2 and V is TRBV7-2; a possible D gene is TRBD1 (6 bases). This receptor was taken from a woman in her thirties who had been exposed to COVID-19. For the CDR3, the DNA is TGTGCCAGCAGCCTACAGGGAGAACTCTCACCACATGGCTACACCTTC. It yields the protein CASSLQGELSPHGYTF.